This T cell receptor (beta chain) was profiled in a study of T-cell reconstitution after alpha-beta-depleted transplantation in children (dated by TCRdb to 2016 to 2017). In the study overall: T-cell immune reconstitution after TCRalphabeta/CD19-depleted allogeneic hematopoietic cell transplantation in children was quantitatively tracked in the study by means of TCR repertoire profiling. The research as a whole found: The high TCRbeta diversity at day 60 in some patients was ascribed to recipient T cells and intrathymic progenitors that had survived conditioning. Over subsequent months, a decline in hyperexpanded clone frequencies was noted, and after one year, T-cell counts and TCRbeta diversity were mostly ascribed to newly produced T cells. Apparently early alphabetaT-cell count recovery about two months after transplant reportedly relied on only several hundred rapidly expanded clones derived from non-depleted graft cells.

Library creation used PCR. Reads for this sample came from an Illumina HiSeq 2500. Molecular barcoding was employed in the preparation of TCR libraries, with unique molecular identifiers being used to normalize TCRbeta repertoire quantification. TCRdb cleaned the public reads at Q25 with fastp, built clones with MiXCR and kept in-frame beta chains. When rows share a CDR3 protein, they turn into one entry using the most common DNA and genes. Within this sample are 97,000 or so distinct CDR3 sequences, with roughly 7.6% of them counted one time only. Roughly 15% of the sample rests with the top ten. This clonotype was counted a few times. The antigen it binds to is not known. No qualities accompany the bases; no much larger clone lies one base away. The treatment or condition label, read with the paper, signifies: allogeneic hematopoietic cell transplantation with graft depleted of TCRalphabeta T cells and CD19 B cells. The transplant recipients were children given TCRalphabeta/CD19-depleted allogeneic hematopoietic cell grafts.

Including cysteine and phenylalanine, the CDR3 has 16 amino acids. CDR3 DNA is the only sequence kept; it has 48 bases, read in frame from the first base. Deletion took 10 bases off V and 1 base off J, with a span of 22 bases between the germline ends. For CDR1 and CDR2, the germline V gene lists MGHDK and SYGVNS. The specimen was PBMCs, collected before TCRalphabeta/CD19-depleted stem cell transplant. This clonotype was obtained from a boy between 2 and 10 years old with acute lymphoblastic leukemia, due to receive a stem cell transplant. This chain joins TRBV25-1 to TRBJ1-1; TRBD1 might be the D gene, on 6 matching bases. In nucleotides, the sequence is TGTGCCACCGAACAGGGCTGGGAATCTGGGAACACTGAAGCTTTCTTT. It is translated as CATEQGWESGNTEAFF.